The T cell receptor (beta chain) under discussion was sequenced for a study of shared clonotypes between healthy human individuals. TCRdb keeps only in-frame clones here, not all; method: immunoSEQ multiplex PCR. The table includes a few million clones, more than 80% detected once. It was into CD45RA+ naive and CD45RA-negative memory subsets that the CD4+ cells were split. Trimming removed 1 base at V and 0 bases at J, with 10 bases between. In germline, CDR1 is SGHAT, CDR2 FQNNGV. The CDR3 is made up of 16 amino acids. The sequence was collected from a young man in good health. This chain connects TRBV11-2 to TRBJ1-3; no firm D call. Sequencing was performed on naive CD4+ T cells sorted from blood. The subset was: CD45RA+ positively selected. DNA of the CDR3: TGTGCCAGCAGCTTAGTCACGGGAGCCTCTGGAAACACCATATATTTT. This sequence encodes CASSLVTGASGNTIYF.